The next 21 T cell receptor beta chains were all read from a single sample in a study of yellow fever vaccine responses in identical twins. TCRdb redid the calling of the RT-PCR reads with MiXCR, one entry per CDR3 protein. The sample yields thousands of distinct CDR3 sequences, about 80% seen once. Specimen: T cells from blood (PBMCs), unsorted or a sorted subset (not recorded which), collected before or after yellow fever vaccination (not recorded which). The receptors derive from a woman aged 18 to 35 who received the yellow fever vaccine.

This clonotype has a single count. This chain links TRBV10-3 with TRBJ2-7; D unclear. V was cut by 0 bases and J by 6 bases, with 12 bases left in between. CDR1 is ENHRY, CDR2 SYGVKD, per germline. This CDR3 has 14 amino acids. For the CDR3, the DNA is TGTGCCATCAGTGAGTCTAAGGTCTTGGGCGAGCAGTACTTC. Amino acid sequence: CAISESKVLGEQYF.

V and J are TRBV29-1 and TRBJ2-2; D tentatively fits TRBD1 or TRBD2 (5 bases each). V was pared by 6 bases and J by 5 bases, with 19 bases between. CDR3 length: 15 amino acids. Germline V gene data show CDR1 as SQVTM and CDR2 as ANQGSEA. CDR3 sequence: CSVSGIQGGTGELFF. The CDR3 region has the DNA TGCAGCGTCTCCGGGATTCAGGGTGGGACCGGGGAGCTGTTTTTT.

V usage is TRBV13 and J usage is TRBJ2-7, with unresolved D. Trimming removed 7 bases at V and 3 bases at J, with 13 bases between. The CDR3 has 13 residues. The germline CDR1 and CDR2 sequences are PRHDT and FYEKMQ (reference sequence). CDR3 amino acids: CASKGMWDYEQYF. The CDR3 nucleotides read TGTGCCAGCAAAGGGATGTGGGACTACGAGCAGTACTTC.

This clonotype was picked up a small number of times. The chain has TRBV11-1 and TRBJ1-3; D gene uncertain. The V end lost 1 base, the J end lost 3 bases, and 13 bases lay between the germline ends. This CDR3 is built from 16 residues. The germline V gene encodes CDR1 SGHAT and CDR2 FQDESV (reference sequence). CDR3 amino acids: CASSLGGRSFGNTIYF. CDR3 DNA sequence: TGTGCCAGCAGCTTAGGTGGCAGGTCGTTTGGAAACACCATATATTTT. The entire variable domain, with the rest obtained from reference TRBV11-1 and TRBJ1-3, is as follows: EAEVAQSPRYKITEKSQAVAFWCDPISGHATLYWYRQILGQGPELLVQFQDESVVDDSQLPKDRFSAERLKGVDSTLKIQPAELGDSAMYLCASSLGGRSFGNTIYFGEGSWLTVV.

This clonotype was seen a few times. The chain recombines TRBV12-3 or TRBV12-4 with TRBJ2-2; 10 positions match TRBD2. Losses at the gene ends were 5 bases for V and 5 bases for J; bases not matched to a gene: 8. The CDR3 length is 16 residues. The CDR3 spells CASSPAAGGLTGELFF. CDR3 in DNA: TGTGCCAGCAGTCCAGCAGCGGGAGGGTTAACCGGGGAGCTGTTTTTT.

The rearrangement links TRBV28 to TRBJ2-3; 8 nucleotides agree with TRBD2. Germline loops: CDR1 MDHEN, CDR2 SYDVKM. V was pared by 3 bases and J by 0 bases, with 11 bases of the junction left unmatched. CDR3 size: 18 residues. The CDR3 DNA sequence: TGTGCCAGCAGTTTCTTCCAGGCTAGCGGGTTCAGCACAGATACGCAGTATTTT. This codes for CASSFFQASGFSTDTQYF.

This clonotype was recorded once. The chain uses TRBV7-9 and TRBJ2-1; no reliable D call. Between the trimmed V and J ends, which lost 2 bases and 6 bases, there was a span of 5 bases. The V gene's germline CDR1 is SEHNR and CDR2 FQNEAQ (reference sequence). The CDR3 loop spans 12 amino acids. The CDR3 sequence: CASSLPANEQFF. For the CDR3, the DNA is TGTGCCAGCAGCTTACCAGCCAATGAGCAGTTCTTC.

The chain recombines TRBV29-1 with TRBJ2-7; 7 bases line up with TRBD1. Germline V gives CDR1 SQVTM, CDR2 ANQGSEA. This CDR3 has 13 residues. J lost 3 bases, V lost 6 bases, and 8 bases had no gene match. The CDR3 is CSVTGQVYYEQYF. The CDR3 nucleotides read TGCAGCGTGACCGGACAGGTCTACTACGAGCAGTACTTC.

V and J are TRBV4-1 and TRBJ1-6; D call uncertain. This CDR3 comprises 15 residues. The germline V gene has CDR1 MGHRA and CDR2 YSYEKL. V lost 5 bases and J lost 5, with 13 bases in between. The CDR3 sequence is CASSYPRCDNSPLHF. The CDR3 DNA sequence: TGCGCCAGCAGCTACCCACGCTGCGATAATTCACCCCTCCACTTT.

J is TRBJ2-7 and V is TRBV11-3; 10 nucleotides agree with TRBD1. In germline, CDR1 is SGHNT, CDR2 YENEEA. The CDR3 runs to 14 residues. V dropped 4 bases and J dropped 4; count of bases not matched to a gene: 4. As DNA, the CDR3 is TGTGCCAGCAGCTCCCGGGACAGGGGTTACGAGCAGTACGTC. It specifies CASSSRDRGYEQYV.

The J gene is TRBJ2-5, the V gene TRBV7-6; D is perhaps TRBD1 (6 bases). Germline V lookup: CDR1 SGHVS, CDR2 FNYEAQ. This CDR3 region has 14 residues. V was shortened by 5 bases and J by 5 bases, with 15 bases between the two germline ends. The CDR3 region has the DNA TGTGCCAGCAGCCAGGGGCCCCGTGGGGAGACCCAGTACTTC. Protein: CASSQGPRGETQYF.

CDR3 nucleotides: TGTGCCAGCAGCTTAGCTACCACACAGGGGGTCCTCAATCAGCCCCAGCATTTT. Amino acids: CASSLATTQGVLNQPQHF. This chain links TRBV11-1 with TRBJ1-5; the match to TRBD1 covers 8 bases. Germline-derived CDR1 and CDR2 are SGHAT and FQDESV (reference sequence). There are 18 residues in the CDR3. V trimming: 0 bases; J trimming: 3 bases; junction bases outside the gene matches: 10.

The chain employs TRBV5-6 and TRBJ1-3; no reliable D call. Trimming shortened V by 2 bases and J by 4 bases, and 10 bases separated the two germline ends. Germline V CDR1 and CDR2: SGHDT, YYEEEE. The CDR3 totals 14 residues. The CDR3 reads CASSFSSPGNTIYF. CDR3 nucleotide sequence: TGTGCCAGCAGCTTCTCTTCTCCAGGAAACACCATATATTTT.

The chain uses TRBV11-3 and TRBJ1-3; 9 bases align to TRBD1. The CDR3 extends over 16 amino acids. The junction had 13 bases not matched to a gene; V was cut back by 5 bases and J by 8 bases. Germline values: CDR1 SGHNT, CDR2 YENEEA. CDR3 nucleotide sequence: TGTGCCAGCAGCCCCCGCGGGACAGGGTTGCCTGACACCATATATTTT. This sequence encodes CASSPRGTGLPDTIYF.

This sequence joins TRBV25-1 and TRBJ1-1, with TRBD1 as a possible D gene (5 bases). The CDR3 contains 14 residues. Trimming cost V 4 bases and J 4 bases, with 13 bases left between them. The germline gives CDR1 MGHDK, CDR2 SYGVNS. CDR3 residues: CASSGSSGATEAFF. CDR3 DNA: TGTGCCAGCAGTGGAAGCTCCGGGGCCACTGAAGCTTTCTTT.

The V and J genes are TRBV2 and TRBJ2-5; TRBD2 is a possible D gene (6 bases). V was cut by 7 bases and J by 5 bases, with 14 bases left in between. The CDR3 runs to 13 residues. Looked up from germline, CDR1 is SNHLY and CDR2 is FYNNEI. The CDR3 spells CASTLAGGETQYF. As DNA, the CDR3 is TGTGCCAGCACCCTCGCCGGAGGGGAGACCCAGTACTTC.

V and J are TRBV18 and TRBJ1-1, with D possibly matching TRBD1 (6 bases). The CDR3 loop spans 13 amino acids. Per germline, CDR1 KGHSH and CDR2 LQKENI. Trimming stripped 3 bases from V and 4 bases from J, with 9 bases between. The DNA of the CDR3 is TGTGCCAGCTCACCTAACAGGGTCACTGAAGCTTTCTTT. Translating it yields CASSPNRVTEAFF.

This chain joins TRBV7-6 and TRBJ1-6; the match to TRBD1 covers 9 bases. V was pared by 1 base and J by 8 bases, with 3 bases of the junction left unmatched. There are 15 residues in the CDR3. Germline values: CDR1 SGHVS, CDR2 FNYEAQ. CDR3 protein: CASSLVGQGYSPLHF. CDR3 nucleotide sequence: TGTGCCAGCAGCTTAGTGGGACAGGGCTATTCACCCCTCCACTTT.

The chain carries TRBV13 and TRBJ1-1, with D perhaps matching TRBD1 (5 bases). CDR1 PRHDT and CDR2 FYEKMQ come from the germline V gene (reference sequence). The CDR3 runs to 12 residues. V was pared by 6 bases and J by 6 bases, with 11 bases between. This CDR3 is CASRGDYSEAFF. The DNA of the CDR3 is TGTGCCAGCAGGGGGGATTACTCTGAAGCTTTCTTT.

The CDR3 DNA sequence: TGTGCCAGCAACGGAGATAGTACTAATGAAAAACTGTTTTTT. Translation gives CASNGDSTNEKLFF. The rearrangement joins TRBV13 to TRBJ1-4; D remains ambiguous. This CDR3 has 14 residues. Germline V CDR1 and CDR2: PRHDT, FYEKMQ (reference sequence). The ends were cut back, 7 bases at V and 2 bases at J, with 11 bases in the middle.

The chain couples TRBV18 to TRBJ2-7; perhaps TRBD1 as D (5 bases). CDR3 length: 14 residues. Germline CDR1 KGHSH, CDR2 LQKENI. V lost 6 bases and J 3 bases, leaving 15 bases between the germline ends. The CDR3 reads CASSPLGANYEQYF. The CDR3 DNA reads TGTGCCAGCTCCCCTTTAGGGGCGAACTACGAGCAGTACTTC.